Below, 24 T cell receptor beta chains from the same sample are listed, as sequenced in a study of OX40 agonist ivuxolimab in advanced cancers. This table comes from immunoSEQ multiplex PCR, and its TCRdb copy is limited to in-frame clones, with some not included. The table lists about 55,000 clones, 80% of them singletons. This material consisted of CD4+ or CD8+ T cells sorted from blood, taken in a trial of the OX40 agonist ivuxolimab. These receptors originate from an adult with an advanced solid tumor such as melanoma, head and neck, liver or kidney cancer.

This chain uses TRBV6-5 with TRBJ1-2; D might be TRBD1 (5 bases). The CDR3 length is 13 residues. From germline, CDR1 is MNHEY and CDR2 SVGAGI. Trimming removed 6 bases from V and 6 bases from J, with 14 bases in between. CDR3 in DNA: TGTGCCAGCAGCACCCCTGGACACCATGGCTACACCTTC. Its protein product is CASSTPGHHGYTF.

This chain connects TRBV7-2 to TRBJ1-2; D is unclear. CDR3 length: 15 amino acids. V was clipped by 1 base and J by 6 bases, with 15 bases between them. Germline V gene sequence: CDR1 SGHTA, CDR2 FQGNSA. The CDR3 bases are TGTGCCAGCAGCTTAGAAGCCTCCTCAGGACATGGCTACACCTTC. Protein: CASSLEASSGHGYTF.

The chain joins TRBV18 to TRBJ2-6; D unclear. V was trimmed by 1 base and J by 0 bases, leaving 16 bases between them. Looked up from germline, CDR1 is KGHSH and CDR2 is LQKENI. The CDR3 runs 19 residues. CDR3 coding DNA: TGTGCCAGCTCACCACTAGTGCCACAGACCTTCTCTGGGGCCAACGTCCTGACTTTC. Translated, it gives CASSPLVPQTFSGANVLTF.

J is TRBJ1-2 and V is TRBV19; 7 positions agree with TRBD1. Germline assignment: CDR1 LNHDA and CDR2 SQIVND (reference sequence). V lost 4 bases to trimming and J lost 4 bases; unmatched junction nucleotides: 15. CDR3 length: 17 amino acids. For the CDR3, the DNA is TGTGCCAGTAGTACTACCTTCGGGACAGTGGAGGGCTATGGCTACACCTTC. Residues: CASSTTFGTVEGYGYTF.

This clone was observed a few times. The rearrangement links TRBV27 to TRBJ2-5, with 12 bases fitting TRBD1. Germline trimming cut 3 bases from V and 4 bases from J; bases unmatched to any gene: 12. The CDR3 covers 18 residues. Germline lookup yields CDR1 MNHEY and CDR2 SMNVEV (reference sequence). CDR3 bases: TGTGCCAGCAGTTTGACCGGGACAGGGGGCGCGATAATAGAGACCCAGTACTTC. Translating gives CASSLTGTGGAIIETQYF.

The V gene is TRBV18, the J gene TRBJ2-3; D gene ambiguous. The germline CDR1 and CDR2 sequences are KGHSH and LQKENI. The length of the CDR3 is 14 residues. Trimming shortened V by 1 base and J by 2 bases, and 7 bases separated the two germline ends. The CDR3 DNA reads TGTGCCAGCTCACCACGGGATCTCACAGATACGCAGTATTTT. Translated, it gives CASSPRDLTDTQYF.

This rearrangement joins TRBV18 to TRBJ2-3; 8 bases align to TRBD2. CDR1 is KGHSH, CDR2 LQKENI, per germline. The CDR3 consists of 17 residues. V trimming: 2 bases; J trimming: 0 bases; junction bases outside the gene matches: 7. DNA for the CDR3: TGTGCCAGCTCACCAGGGGCTAGCGGGTTTAGCACAGATACGCAGTATTTT. It translates to CASSPGASGFSTDTQYF.

The rearrangement uses TRBV6-6 and TRBJ2-7, with 7 nucleotides matching TRBD2. Germline CDR1 and CDR2: MNHNY and SVGAGI (reference sequence). The CDR3 has 14 residues. Trimming removed 7 bases from V and 3 bases from J; junction bases left unmatched: 9. CDR3 coding DNA: TGTGCCAGCATTAAGAGCGGGGACCTCTACGAGCAGTACTTC. Translation gives CASIKSGDLYEQYF.

The chain joins TRBV6-5 to TRBJ2-7; 9 positions agree with TRBD1. V lost 1 base to trimming and J lost 5 bases; unmatched junction nucleotides: 3. Germline V gene data show CDR1 as MNHEY and CDR2 as SVGAGI. The CDR3 has 14 amino acids. The CDR3 bases are TGTGCCAGCAGTTACTTCCGGACAGGGGACGAGCAGTACTTC. This codes for CASSYFRTGDEQYF.

The gene calls are TRBV7-8 and TRBJ1-1; 10 bases match TRBD1. This CDR3 region has 14 residues. Germline trimming cut 1 base from V and 10 bases from J; bases unmatched to any gene: 6. Germline V gives CDR1 SGHVS, CDR2 FQNEAQ. CDR3 region: CASSLDDRGRRAFF. The CDR3 DNA reads as TGTGCCAGCAGCTTAGATGACAGGGGGCGGAGAGCTTTCTTT.

V usage is TRBV14 and J usage is TRBJ2-7; perhaps TRBD2 as D (7 bases). The germline V and J ends were trimmed by 8 bases and 5 bases, with 25 bases remaining between them. The germline gives CDR1 SGHDN, CDR2 FVKESK. The CDR3 runs to 16 residues. The CDR3 DNA reads as TGTGCCAGCGTAGAATTCGGGGGGCGGTGGTGGGACGAGCAGTACTTC. Its translation: CASVEFGGRWWDEQYF.

This clone was counted once. This chain uses TRBV29-1 with TRBJ1-2; no clear D gene. From germline, CDR1 is SQVTM and CDR2 ANQGSEA. V shed 6 bases and J shed 3 bases, with 14 bases lying between them. The CDR3 length is 13 residues. The CDR3 nucleotides are TGCAGCGTCAGACGGGTGGAAGACTATGGCTACACCTTC. It yields the protein CSVRRVEDYGYTF.

This clone was seen just once. The chain has TRBV28 and TRBJ1-2; TRBD1 is a possible D gene (6 bases). V shed 8 bases and J shed 0 bases, with 25 bases lying between them. Germline values: CDR1 MDHEN, CDR2 SYDVKM. This CDR3 contains 18 residues. The CDR3 reads CASGHWKTPGAANYGYTF. The CDR3 DNA follows: TGTGCCAGCGGGCATTGGAAGACCCCAGGGGCCGCTAACTATGGCTACACCTTC.

The chain joins TRBV6-5 to TRBJ1-1; tentative D call: TRBD1 (6 bases). Germline CDR1 is MNHEY and CDR2 is SVGAGI. Trimming shortened V by 0 bases and J by 11 bases, and 13 bases separated the two germline ends. The CDR3 length is 13 residues. DNA for the CDR3: TGTGCCAGCAGTTACTCTACGGCCCAGGGGGCTTTCTTT. Its protein product is CASSYSTAQGAFF.

This sequence joins TRBV30 and TRBJ1-6; D is perhaps TRBD1 (5 bases). The V end lost 7 bases, the J end lost 8 bases, and 15 bases lay between the germline ends. The CDR3 extends over 13 amino acids. Germline-derived CDR1 and CDR2 are GTSNPN and SVGIG (reference sequence). The CDR3 is CASKGTGDSPLHF. In DNA, the CDR3 is TGTGCCTCCAAAGGTACGGGGGATTCACCCCTCCACTTT.

The rearrangement links TRBV6-1 to TRBJ2-2, with 9 bases matching TRBD1. Germline CDR1 is MNHNS and CDR2 is SASEGT. V dropped 6 bases and J dropped 4; count of bases not matched to a gene: 6. The CDR3 extends over 15 amino acids. CDR3 residues: CASSTGGTGTGELFF. The CDR3 coding sequence is TGTGCCAGCAGCACAGGGGGCACGGGCACCGGGGAGCTGTTTTTT.

This clone was recorded once. The chain is built from TRBV2 and TRBJ1-5; TRBD1 matches 7 bases. This CDR3 spans 14 amino acids. V was pared by 6 bases and J by 6 bases, with 8 bases of the junction left unmatched. Germline CDR1 is SNHLY and CDR2 is FYNNEI. CDR3 region: CASSPGGALQPQHF. The DNA of the CDR3 is TGTGCCAGCAGCCCAGGGGGGGCCCTTCAGCCCCAGCATTTT.

A few counts support this clone. The chain recombines TRBV18 with TRBJ1-5; D is uncertain. The V and J ends lost 2 bases and 11 bases respectively, with 10 bases between them. The germline V gene encodes CDR1 KGHSH and CDR2 LQKENI. The CDR3 is 12 residues long. CDR3 bases: TGTGCCAGCTCACCAGGGCAAGAGGCCCAGCATTTT. It codes for CASSPGQEAQHF.

The V gene is TRBV6-1, the J gene TRBJ2-2; tentative D call: TRBD2 (5 bases). CDR3 size: 15 residues. In germline, CDR1 is MNHNS, CDR2 SASEGT. Trimming stripped 1 base from V and 5 bases from J, with 11 bases between. The CDR3 DNA is TGTGCCAGCAGTGAAGGGCTAGCTGAAACCGGGGAGCTGTTTTTT. Translating gives CASSEGLAETGELFF.

This clone was observed a handful of times. The chain has TRBV25-1 and TRBJ2-7; the match to TRBD1 covers 9 bases. V shed 3 bases and J 3 bases; nucleotides not matched to a gene: 6. CDR1 and CDR2 (germline): MGHDK, SYGVNS. The CDR3 runs 15 residues. Written as DNA, the CDR3 is TGTGCCAGCAGTGAGTCCAGGACAGGGGACTACGAGCAGTACTTC. Its protein is CASSESRTGDYEQYF.

This chain connects TRBV27 to TRBJ1-2; 11 bases are a match to TRBD1. Germline CDR1 and CDR2: MNHEY and SMNVEV (reference sequence). The V gene end was trimmed by 6 bases and the J gene end by 7 bases; junction bases not matched to a gene: 4. CDR3 size: 13 residues. The CDR3 DNA reads TGTGCCAGCAGGGACAGGGGGCTCCCTGGCTACACCTTC. Translating gives CASRDRGLPGYTF.

The gene calls are TRBV27 and TRBJ2-1; 7 bases fit TRBD2. Per germline, CDR1 MNHEY and CDR2 SMNVEV (reference sequence). The CDR3 has 16 amino acids. Unmatched junction bases numbered 14, after V lost 6 bases and J lost 6 bases. Here the CDR3 DNA reads TGTGCCAGCAGATCTCACGGCGGGAGTGTGTCCAATGAGCAGTTCTTC. Translating it yields CASRSHGGSVSNEQFF.

This chain uses TRBV9 with TRBJ1-6, with TRBD1 matching over 8 bases. Germline V CDR1 and CDR2: SGDLS, YYNGEE. This CDR3 has 13 amino acids. The ends lost 5 bases at V and 7 bases at J; junction bases unmatched: 2. In DNA, the CDR3 is TGTGCCAGCAGGGGACAGGAGAATTCACCCCTCCACTTT. This sequence encodes CASRGQENSPLHF.

This clone has only one observation. The chain employs TRBV20-1 and TRBJ2-5; D gene uncertain. Per germline, CDR1 DFQATT and CDR2 SNEGSKA (reference sequence). The CDR3 has 11 residues. The V and J ends lost 5 bases and 2 bases respectively, with 6 bases between them. The CDR3 region has the DNA TGCAGTGCTGAGTGGCAAGAGACCCAGTACTTC. Its translation is CSAEWQETQYF.